One sample yielded the 17 T cell receptor beta chains listed below, sequenced in a study of shared clonotypes between healthy human individuals. Naive CD8 cells comprised CD45RO-negative, CCR7-positively selected cells, excluding terminally differentiated effector memory CD45RA+ cells. Sequencing was performed with immunoSEQ multiplex PCR; in TCRdb, only in-frame clones are kept and a portion is missing. This table holds millions of clones, approximately 94% found once. The material sequenced was naive CD8+ T cells sorted from blood. All receptors come from a man between 18 and 35 years old in good health.

The gene calls are TRBV6-1 and TRBJ1-5; no firm D call. Germline V gene sequence: CDR1 MNHNS, CDR2 SASEGT. The CDR3 has 17 amino acids. The V and J ends lost 2 bases and 0 bases respectively, with 14 bases between them. The CDR3 is CASSEISGRYSNQPQHF. The CDR3 region has the DNA TGTGCCAGCAGTGAAATATCGGGGAGGTATAGCAATCAGCCCCAGCATTTT.

This rearrangement joins TRBV20-1 to TRBJ1-1; D uncertain. This CDR3 has 11 amino acids. Germline V gene lookup returns CDR1 DFQATT and CDR2 SNEGSKA (reference sequence). V dropped 6 bases and J dropped 4 bases, with 9 bases sitting between them. The CDR3 reads CSAPRATEAFF. CDR3 in DNA: TGCAGTGCCCCGAGGGCCACTGAAGCTTTCTTT.

This chain uses TRBV5-8 with TRBJ2-5; maybe TRBD2 (6 bases). V lost 2 bases, J lost 4 bases, and 12 bases lay in between. This CDR3 has 14 residues. CDR1 is SGHTS, CDR2 YDEGEE, per germline. The CDR3 region has the DNA TGTGCCAGCAGCTTCGGGGGATGGGGAGAGACCCAGTACTTC. This codes for CASSFGGWGETQYF.

The V call is TRBV2, the J call TRBJ2-1; no clear D gene. V was pared by 3 bases and J by 4 bases, with 7 bases between. The CDR3 consists of 13 residues. Germline V gene data show CDR1 as SNHLY and CDR2 as FYNNEI. The CDR3 region is CASSDHLYNEQFF. In DNA, the CDR3 is TGTGCCAGCAGTGACCACTTATACAATGAGCAGTTCTTC.

This chain links TRBV5-1 with TRBJ2-1, with D unresolved. The V end lost 2 bases, the J end lost 4 bases, and 7 bases lay between the germline ends. Germline V gene lookup returns CDR1 SGHRS and CDR2 YFSETQ. CDR3 length equals 13 residues. This CDR3 is CASSFYGYNEQFF. In DNA, the CDR3 is TGCGCCAGCAGCTTCTACGGGTACAATGAGCAGTTCTTC.

V gene TRBV19 combines with J gene TRBJ2-2; D gene uncertain. Trimming cost V 3 bases and J 7 bases, with 18 bases left between them. This CDR3 spans 16 amino acids. Germline V gene lookup returns CDR1 LNHDA and CDR2 SQIVND (reference sequence). CDR3 sequence: CASSIPGSGLYGELFF. For the CDR3, the DNA is TGTGCCAGTAGTATCCCGGGCTCAGGCCTCTACGGGGAGCTGTTTTTT.

The rearrangement uses TRBV7-8 and TRBJ2-1; no definite D call. V dropped 5 bases and J dropped 6 bases, with 17 bases sitting between them. The CDR3 runs 15 residues. Per germline, CDR1 SGHVS and CDR2 FQNEAQ. The CDR3 loop is CASSHPADLPNEQFF. The CDR3 bases are TGTGCCAGCAGCCACCCCGCGGACCTCCCCAATGAGCAGTTCTTC. Combining the CDR3 with reference TRBV7-8 and TRBJ2-1 gives the whole variable domain GAGVSQSPRYKVAKRGQDVALRCDPISGHVSLFWYQQALGQGPEFLTYFQNEAQLDKSGLPSDRFFAERPEGSVSTLKIQRTQQEDSAVYLCASSHPADLPNEQFFGPGTRLTVL.

This clone showed up just once. The CDR3 bases are TGTGCCAGCAGCTTGGGCGGTGGGGCCCACACTGAAGCTTTCTTT. This codes for CASSLGGGAHTEAFF. The J gene is TRBJ1-1, the V gene TRBV5-6; D is perhaps TRBD1 (5 bases). With 0 bases removed from V and 3 bases from J, the gap between germline ends came to 12 bases. CDR1 and CDR2 (germline): SGHDT, YYEEEE. This CDR3 contains 15 residues.

J is TRBJ2-3 and V is TRBV10-1, with D tentatively TRBD1 (6 bases). Germline assignment: CDR1 WNHNN and CDR2 SYGVQD (reference sequence). The CDR3 length is 15 residues. The V gene lost 6 bases and the J gene lost 0 bases, with 13 bases spanning the gap. The CDR3 reads CASSSGTSSTDTQYF. Here the CDR3 DNA reads TGCGCCAGCAGCTCCGGGACAAGTAGCACAGATACGCAGTATTTT.

For this clone: Different DNA sequences within this sample yield the same CDR3. V and J are TRBV6-6 and TRBJ2-7, with no clear D. In germline, CDR1 is MNHNY, CDR2 SVGAGI (reference sequence). This CDR3 spans 11 amino acids. The V gene lost 0 bases and the J gene lost 7 bases, with 4 bases spanning the gap. The CDR3 sequence is CASSYSGEQYF. The CDR3 DNA reads as TGTGCCAGCAGTTACTCAGGAGAGCAGTACTTC.

The CDR3 region is CASSLQVGASTDTQYF. The CDR3 DNA reads as TGTGCCAGCAGCTTACAAGTGGGAGCAAGCACAGATACGCAGTATTTT. This chain uses TRBV11-2 with TRBJ2-3, with D possibly matching TRBD2 (5 bases). Trimming cost V 2 bases and J 0 bases, with 12 bases left between them. The CDR3 totals 16 residues. Germline V gene lookup returns CDR1 SGHAT and CDR2 FQNNGV.

This clone was detected only once. The rearrangement uses TRBV30 and TRBJ1-1; no firm D call. Germline CDR1 GTSNPN, CDR2 SVGIG (reference sequence). This CDR3 contains 12 residues. V was pared by 2 bases and J by 2 bases, with 6 bases between. The CDR3 protein is CAWSLINTEAFF. CDR3 DNA sequence: TGTGCCTGGAGTCTAATCAACACTGAAGCTTTCTTT.

V usage is TRBV7-6 and J usage is TRBJ2-7; D is unresolved. Per germline, CDR1 SGHVS and CDR2 FNYEAQ. The CDR3 runs to 13 residues. Between the trimmed V and J ends, which lost 1 base and 8 bases, there was a span of 12 bases. The CDR3 coding sequence is TGTGCCAGCAGCTTAGGTCATGAGGAGAAGCAGTACTTC. Protein product: CASSLGHEEKQYF.

V and J are TRBV13 and TRBJ2-1; D may match TRBD1 or TRBD2 (5 bases each). V shed 5 bases and J shed 10 bases, with 15 bases lying between them. The CDR3 runs 13 residues. Germline CDR1 reads PRHDT; CDR2 reads FYEKMQ (reference sequence). CDR3 nucleotides: TGTGCCAGCAGCCTCCGGGGCCACGAGGAGCAGTTCTTC. Protein sequence: CASSLRGHEEQFF.

CDR3 sequence reads: CASSSEGQLYEQYF. The CDR3 DNA sequence: TGCGCCAGCAGCTCCGAGGGACAGTTATACGAGCAGTACTTC. V usage is TRBV5-1 and J usage is TRBJ2-7; 7 positions match TRBD1. Germline lookup yields CDR1 SGHRS and CDR2 YFSETQ. The CDR3 has 14 amino acids. The ends lost 3 bases at V and 4 bases at J; junction bases unmatched: 7.

J is TRBJ2-1 and V is TRBV7-8; TRBD2 aligns across 9 bases. The CDR3 totals 15 residues. V lost 7 bases, J lost 4 bases, and 8 bases stayed unmatched. CDR1 is SGHVS and CDR2 is FQNEAQ in the germline V gene. The CDR3, as DNA: TGTGCCAGCACCCTGAGTAGCGGGGGATACAATGAGCAGTTCTTC. It specifies CASTLSSGGYNEQFF.

CDR3 sequence: CASSPGQGASSTYYGYTF. Written as DNA, the CDR3 is TGCGCCAGCAGCCCGGGACAGGGGGCGTCATCCACGTACTATGGCTACACCTTC. The chain joins TRBV5-1 to TRBJ1-2, with TRBD1 matching 12 bases. The trim removed 4 bases at V and 3 bases at J, leaving 13 bases unmatched. This CDR3 has 18 residues. Germline V gene data show CDR1 as SGHRS and CDR2 as YFSETQ.